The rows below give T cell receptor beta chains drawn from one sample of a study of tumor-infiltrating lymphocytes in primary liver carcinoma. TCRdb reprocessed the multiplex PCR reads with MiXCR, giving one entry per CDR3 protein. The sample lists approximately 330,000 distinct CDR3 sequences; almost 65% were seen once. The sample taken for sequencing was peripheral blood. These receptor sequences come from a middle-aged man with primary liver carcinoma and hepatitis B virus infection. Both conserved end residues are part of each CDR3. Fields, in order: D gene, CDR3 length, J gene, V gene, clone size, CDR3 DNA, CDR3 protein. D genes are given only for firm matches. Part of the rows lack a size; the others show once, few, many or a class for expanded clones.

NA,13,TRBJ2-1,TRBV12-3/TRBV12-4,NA,TGTGTCAGCAGTTTTCAACAGTACAATGAGCAGTTCTTC,CVSSFQQYNEQFF
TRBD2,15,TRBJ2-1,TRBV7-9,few,TGTGCCAGCAGCCCCGTGCGACTAGCTTACAATGAGCAGTTCTTC,CASSPVRLAYNEQFF
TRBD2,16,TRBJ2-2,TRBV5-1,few,TGCGCCAGCAGAGCTGTAGCGGGAGGTAAAACCGGGGAGCTGTTTTTT,CASRAVAGGKTGELFF
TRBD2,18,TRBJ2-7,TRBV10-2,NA,TGCGCCAGCAGTGAGAATGGTTGCTCTAGCGGGTTCCAATACGAGCAGCACTTC,CASSENGCSSGFQYEQHF
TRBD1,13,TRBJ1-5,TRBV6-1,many,TGTGCCAGCAGTCCAGGGGGTAATCAGCCCCAGCATTTT,CASSPGGNQPQHF
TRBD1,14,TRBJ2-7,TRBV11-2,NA,TGTACCAGCATGAACAGGGGATTATCCTACGAGCAGTACTTC,CTSMNRGLSYEQYF
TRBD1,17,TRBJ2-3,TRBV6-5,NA,TGTGTCAGCAATGTTAGGACAGGGGGCGATTCAGCAGATACGCAGTATTTT,CVSNVRTGGDSADTQYF
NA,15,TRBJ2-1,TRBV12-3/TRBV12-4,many,TGTGCCAGCAGTTTGTCCGGGACACGTCACAATGAGCAGTTCTTC,CASSLSGTRHNEQFF
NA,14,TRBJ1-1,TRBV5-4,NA,TGTGCCAGCAGAACGACCGAGGATAAGACTGAAGCTTTCTTT,CASRTTEDKTEAFF
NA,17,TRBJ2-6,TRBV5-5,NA,TGTGCCAGCAGCCGCCGGGAGTCTAGCTATGGGGCCAACGTCCTGACTTTC,CASSRRESSYGANVLTF
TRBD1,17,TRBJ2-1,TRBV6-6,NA,TGTGCCAGCAGCTACCTATGGGACAGGCCATCCTACAATGAGCAGTTCTTC,CASSYLWDRPSYNEQFF
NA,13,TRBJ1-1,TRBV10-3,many,TGTGCCATCAGGGGAGGCCTGAACACTGAAGCTTTCTTT,CAIRGGLNTEAFF
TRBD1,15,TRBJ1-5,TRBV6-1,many,TGTGCCAGCAGAGACCGAGGGACAGGGGATCAGCCCCAGCATTTT,CASRDRGTGDQPQHF
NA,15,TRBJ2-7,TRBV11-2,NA,TGTGCCACCAACACCGTTAGCGCGTACCCTTACGAGCAGTACTTC,CATNTVSAYPYEQYF
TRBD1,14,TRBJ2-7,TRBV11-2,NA,TGTGCCAGCAGACTACAGGGGGATTCCTACGAGCAGTATTTC,CASRLQGDSYEQYF
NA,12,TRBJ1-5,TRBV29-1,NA,TGCAGCGTGGGGGATAGCAATCAGCCCCAGCATTTT,CSVGDSNQPQHF
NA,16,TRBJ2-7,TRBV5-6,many,TGTGCCAGCAGCTTGGAATGGGACTCCTCCTCCTACGAGCAGTACTTC,CASSLEWDSSSYEQYF
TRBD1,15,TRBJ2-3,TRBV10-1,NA,TGCGCCAGCAGCCTCGGACAGGGGGCTTCAGATATGCAGTATTTT,CASSLGQGASDMQYF
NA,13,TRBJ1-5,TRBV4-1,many,TGCGCCAGCAGCCAAAGGGAGGGAGGGCCCCAGCATTTT,CASSQREGGPQHF
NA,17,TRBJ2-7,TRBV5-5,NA,TGTACCAGCAGCCGAGCTCAGACCAGCCCCTTCTCCTACGAGCAGTACTTC,CTSSRAQTSPFSYEQYF
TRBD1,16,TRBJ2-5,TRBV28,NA,TGTGCCAGCAGTACCCGGCGACAGGGAACTCAAGAGACCCAGTACTTC,CASSTRRQGTQETQYF
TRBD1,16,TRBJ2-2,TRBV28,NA,TGTGCCAGCAGCGAGCAGGGGGCATCGAACACCGGGGAGCTGTTTTTT,CASSEQGASNTGELFF
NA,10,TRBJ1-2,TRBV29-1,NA,TGCAGCGTCGCCGACTATGGCTACACCTTC,CSVADYGYTF
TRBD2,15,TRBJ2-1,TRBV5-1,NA,TGCGCCAGCAGCTTGGACCCTAGCGGATCGCGGGAGCAGTTCTTC,CASSLDPSGSREQFF
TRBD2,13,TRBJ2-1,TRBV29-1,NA,TGCAGCGTTGAAGCTACAGCGGGATACGAGCAGTTCTTC,CSVEATAGYEQFF
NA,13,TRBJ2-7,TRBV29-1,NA,TGCGGCGTCCTACAGTGGAAAAACTACAAGCAGTACTTC,CGVLQWKNYKQYF
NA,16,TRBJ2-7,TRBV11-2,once,TGTACCAGCAGCTTAGATGTAGGTGGGATCAGCTACGAGCAGTACTTC,CTSSLDVGGISYEQYF
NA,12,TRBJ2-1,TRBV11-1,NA,TGTGACAGCAGCTTAGGCGGGAATGAGCAATTCTTC,CDSSLGGNEQFF
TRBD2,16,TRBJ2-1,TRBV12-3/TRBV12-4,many,TGTGCCAGCAGTTTAGCGGAATTGGTACTAGCGAGTGAGCAGTTCTTC,CASSLAELVLASEQFF
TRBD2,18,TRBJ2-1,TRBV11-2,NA,TGTGCCAGCAGCGTGGGACTAGCGGGAGCCCGAGACTACAATGAGCAGTTCTTC,CASSVGLAGARDYNEQFF
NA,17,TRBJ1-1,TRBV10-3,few,TGTGCCATCAAAGCCCTCGGGGGGGGGGCTTTGAACACTGAAGCTTTCTTT,CAIKALGGGALNTEAFF
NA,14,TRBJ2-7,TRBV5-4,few,TGTGCCAGCAGCTCCGGGGCGGATCGCTACGAGCAGTACTTC,CASSSGADRYEQYF
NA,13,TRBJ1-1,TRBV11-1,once,TGTGCCAGCAGCGCCGACTCACGGACTGAAGCTTTCTTT,CASSADSRTEAFF
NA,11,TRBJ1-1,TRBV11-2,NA,TGTGCCAGCAGCTCAGGAAGTGAGTCTTTCTTT,CASSSGSESFF
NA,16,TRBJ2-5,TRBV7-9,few,TGTGCCAGCAGCTTAGTCTCGGGAGCGGGCCAAGAGACCCAGTACTTC,CASSLVSGAGQETQYF
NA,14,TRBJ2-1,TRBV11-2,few,TGTGCCAGCAGCTTAACAGGGTTCGGCAATGAGCAGTTCTTC,CASSLTGFGNEQFF
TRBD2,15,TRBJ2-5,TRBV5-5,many,TGTGCCAGCACCTCCGGGACTAGCGACAAAGAGACCCAGTACTTC,CASTSGTSDKETQYF
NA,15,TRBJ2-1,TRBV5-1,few,TGCGCCAGCCGTTCTGGGGGGCAGTCCTACAATGAGCAGTTCTTC,CASRSGGQSYNEQFF
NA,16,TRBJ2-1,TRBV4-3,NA,TGCACCAGCTGCCAAGCCTTCCGGAGCTCCTACAATGAGCAGTTCTTT,CTSCQAFRSSYNEQFF
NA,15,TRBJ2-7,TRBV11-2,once,TGTGCCAGCAGCTCACCCGAGACAGCCTCCGACGAACAGTACTTC,CASSSPETASDEQYF